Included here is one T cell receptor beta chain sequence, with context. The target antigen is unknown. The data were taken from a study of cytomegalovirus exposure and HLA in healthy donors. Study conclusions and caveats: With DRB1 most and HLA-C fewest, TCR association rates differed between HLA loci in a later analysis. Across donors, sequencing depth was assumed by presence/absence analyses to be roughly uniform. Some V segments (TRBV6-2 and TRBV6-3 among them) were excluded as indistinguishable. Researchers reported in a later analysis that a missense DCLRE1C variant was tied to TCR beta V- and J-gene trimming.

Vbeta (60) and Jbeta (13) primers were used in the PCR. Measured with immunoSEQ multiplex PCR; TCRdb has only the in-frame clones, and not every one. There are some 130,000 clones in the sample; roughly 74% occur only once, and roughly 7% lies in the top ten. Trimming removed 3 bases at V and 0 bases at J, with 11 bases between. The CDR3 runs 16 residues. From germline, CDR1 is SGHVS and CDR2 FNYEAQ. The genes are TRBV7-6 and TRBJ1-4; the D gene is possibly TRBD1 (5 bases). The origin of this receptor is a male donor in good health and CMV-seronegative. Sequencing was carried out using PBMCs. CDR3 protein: CASSFAPTATNEKLFF. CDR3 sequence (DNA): TGTGCCAGCAGCTTCGCCCCGACAGCAACTAATGAAAAACTGTTTTTT.